Listed below are T cell receptor beta chains from one sample, sequenced in a study of blood T cell repertoires in COVID-19. Data came from immunoSEQ multiplex PCR; TCRdb stores just in-frame clones and leaves some out. The repertoire includes 110,000 to 150,000 clones, roughly 90% of them detected once, and around 4.5% sits in the top ten. The material sequenced was PBMCs or T cells enriched from blood (not recorded which). These receptors were taken from a man aged 45 to 65 who had recovered from COVID-19. Each CDR3 is given without its conserved first and last residue. D genes are given only for firm matches.

j_call d_call v_call cdr3_aa
TRBJ2-2 - TRBV7-6 AGRRQGTGELF
TRBJ2-2 TRBD2 TRBV15 ATRGGLAPGTGELF
TRBJ1-2 TRBD1 TRBV9 ASSNRDRVHYGYT
TRBJ2-7 TRBD1 TRBV6-5 ASSFRQGTYEQY
TRBJ1-1 - TRBV5-1 ASSLAFGHRSNTEAF
TRBJ1-2 - TRBV4-3 ASSQRTQVGYGYT
TRBJ2-5 - TRBV15 ATSREGQFQETQY
TRBJ1-1 - TRBV6-5 ASRQGSSSTEAF
TRBJ1-4 - TRBV5-1 ASSLHQGGNEKLF
TRBJ2-1 TRBD1 TRBV6-5 ASWMVDRGANEQF
TRBJ1-2 TRBD1 TRBV5-1 ASSSTGAGYGYT
TRBJ1-6 - TRBV27 ASSLDWNSPLH
TRBJ2-6 - TRBV30 AWGRRKHPSGANVLT
TRBJ1-1 TRBD1 TRBV6-2/TRBV6-3 ASSYTSLTGFSTEAF
TRBJ1-1 TRBD1 TRBV7-2 ASSSDRGQRAF
TRBJ2-7 - TRBV27 ASSFGYEQY
TRBJ1-6 - TRBV7-2 ASSSGVGGSPLH
TRBJ2-3 TRBD2 TRBV2 ASRAGLAGDADTQY
TRBJ1-4 - TRBV10-2 ASKNRSGASKEKLF
TRBJ1-5 - TRBV5-4 ATRDGGHNQPQH
TRBJ1-2 - TRBV24-1 ATSEQGWSGYT
TRBJ2-1 - TRBV9 ASSARQDYNEQF
TRBJ1-1 - TRBV5-1 ASSTIGVGTEAF
TRBJ1-5 - TRBV10-3 AISESTPGAQPQH
TRBJ1-3 - TRBV5-8 ASSLGLGNTIY
TRBJ1-2 TRBD1 TRBV28 ASIPGTGVSYGYT
TRBJ1-5 - TRBV5-6 ASSLAGGLTPQH
TRBJ1-6 - TRBV7-9 ASRVDRYNSPLH
TRBJ1-5 TRBD1 TRBV18 ASSPGDRVGSNQPQH
TRBJ2-1 TRBD2 TRBV7-9 ASSFVVAGDGEQF
TRBJ1-5 - TRBV6-1 ASSEWGTNQPQH
TRBJ2-2 - TRBV2 ASRLGVLANTGELF
TRBJ2-5 TRBD2 TRBV2 ASRGLAGRQETQY
TRBJ1-1 - TRBV3-1/TRBV3-2 ASSLDWNTEAF
TRBJ1-6 - TRBV5-1 ASSLAGASPLH
TRBJ2-3 - TRBV7-3 ASSFGREDTQY
TRBJ2-5 - TRBV3-1/TRBV3-2 ASSQDWQSSGSETQY
TRBJ2-1 TRBD2 TRBV4-1 ASSQALAGGLDEQF
TRBJ1-4 TRBD1 TRBV28 ASSLLAGDRSEKLF
TRBJ2-3 - TRBV5-1 ASSPMGPDTQY
TRBJ1-3 TRBD1 TRBV5-4 ASSQGGVSGNTIY
TRBJ1-5 - TRBV7-8 ASSFGGGKGGNQPQH
TRBJ2-1 TRBD2 TRBV3-1/TRBV3-2 ASSPQKGLAGGGSYNEQF
TRBJ1-2 - TRBV9 ASSPQTGSVRYT
TRBJ2-5 TRBD2 TRBV3-1/TRBV3-2 ASHDGASGKETQY
TRBJ1-3 - TRBV5-4 ASSLMKGPGKSSGNTIY
TRBJ2-2 TRBD2 TRBV7-3 ASSLLAGANTGELF
TRBJ1-2 - TRBV6-2/TRBV6-3 ASSRGAEIYGYT
TRBJ1-1 - TRBV28 ASSLQIRDTEAF
TRBJ1-2 - TRBV5-1 ASSLATEYGYT